The 9 T cell receptor beta chains in this list originate from one sample, sequenced in a study of blood T cell repertoires in COVID-19. TCRdb's table, derived via immunoSEQ multiplex PCR, lists solely in-frame clones and lacks some. The table shows some 390,000 clones, with approximately 92% occurring only once. The source material was PBMCs or T cells enriched from blood (not recorded which). The receptors stem from a man aged 25 to 45 who had recovered from COVID-19.

This clone was found a few times. The chain employs TRBV5-1 and TRBJ1-1, with D possibly being TRBD1 (6 bases). The length of the CDR3 is 15 residues. With 4 bases removed from V and 0 bases from J, the gap between germline ends came to 13 bases. Germline V gives CDR1 SGHRS, CDR2 YFSETQ. CDR3 sequence reads: CASSPGHLMNTEAFF. The CDR3 region has the DNA TGCGCCAGCAGCCCGGGACACCTCATGAACACTGAAGCTTTCTTT. Drawing the rest from reference TRBV5-1 and TRBJ1-1, the complete variable domain is KAGVTQTPRYLIKTRGQQVTLSCSPISGHRSVSWYQQTPGQGLQFLFEYFSETQRNKGNFPGRFSGRQFSNSRSEMNVSTLELGDSALYLCASSPGHLMNTEAFFGQGTRLTVV.

V gene TRBV11-1 combines with J gene TRBJ2-5; 8 bases are a match to TRBD1. The CDR3 loop spans 14 amino acids. Per the germline V gene, CDR1 is SGHAT and CDR2 is FQDESV (reference sequence). Losses at the gene ends were 4 bases for V and 0 bases for J; bases not matched to a gene: 1. The CDR3, as DNA: TGTGCCAGCAGCTCGGACAGGGACCAAGAGACCCAGTACTTC. Translated, it gives CASSSDRDQETQYF. Together with reference TRBV11-1 and TRBJ2-5, the CDR3 gives the full variable domain: EAEVAQSPRYKITEKSQAVAFWCDPISGHATLYWYRQILGQGPELLVQFQDESVVDDSQLPKDRFSAERLKGVDSTLKIQPAELGDSAMYLCASSSDRDQETQYFGPGTRLLVL.

The chain carries TRBV30 and TRBJ2-7; TRBD2 is a possible D gene (5 bases). Germline V gene lookup returns CDR1 GTSNPN and CDR2 SVGIG (reference sequence). V lost 2 bases to trimming and J lost 2 bases, with 13 bases between them. This CDR3 has 14 amino acids. The CDR3 loop is CAWSPDGNTYEQYF. Here the CDR3 DNA reads TGTGCCTGGAGTCCCGACGGGAACACCTACGAGCAGTACTTC.

This rearrangement joins TRBV6-5 to TRBJ2-6, with 7 positions matching TRBD2. In germline, CDR1 is MNHEY, CDR2 SVGAGI. The CDR3 loop spans 15 amino acids. V lost 2 bases and J lost 2; bases outside the gene matches: 0. The CDR3 is CASSYRGAGANVLTF. The CDR3 DNA follows: TGTGCCAGCAGTTACCGGGGGGCTGGGGCCAACGTCCTGACTTTC.

In regard to this clone: The same CDR3 can be traced to other DNA sequences in this sample. The chain combines TRBV28 with TRBJ2-7; TRBD1 matches at 8 bases. This CDR3 has 14 amino acids. V dropped 8 bases and J dropped 1; count of bases not matched to a gene: 7. Germline V lookup: CDR1 MDHEN, CDR2 SYDVKM. This CDR3 reads CASRRQGISYEQYF. DNA for the CDR3: TGTGCCAGCCGCCGACAGGGGATTTCCTACGAGCAGTACTTC.

The chain combines TRBV15 with TRBJ1-2; D unclear. The germline V and J ends were trimmed by 5 bases and 0 bases, with 4 bases remaining between them. Per germline, CDR1 LNHNV and CDR2 YYDKDF (reference sequence). The CDR3 length is 12 residues. The CDR3 is CATSQSNYGYTF. CDR3 bases: TGTGCCACCAGCCAATCTAACTATGGCTACACCTTC.

The sample holds one count of this clone. The chain employs TRBV7-9 and TRBJ1-4, with D possibly matching TRBD1 (6 bases). Germline V lookup: CDR1 SEHNR, CDR2 FQNEAQ (reference sequence). The germline V and J ends were trimmed by 5 bases and 4 bases, with 14 bases remaining between them. The CDR3 is 15 residues long. CDR3 DNA: TGTGCCAGCAGCCCTAAGACAGGCTTTAATGAAAAACTGTTTTTT. This encodes CASSPKTGFNEKLFF.

V gene TRBV30 combines with J gene TRBJ2-2; the D is unclear. V was clipped by 4 bases and J by 8 bases, with 20 bases between them. The germline V gene encodes CDR1 GTSNPN and CDR2 SVGIG (reference sequence). The length of the CDR3 is 15 residues. CDR3 residues: CAWTNTDPRGGELFF. CDR3 nucleotides: TGTGCCTGGACCAATACCGACCCCAGAGGAGGGGAGCTGTTTTTT.

The CDR3 here is CASSSGQGVNYGYTF. Written as DNA, the CDR3 is TGCGCCAGCAGCTCCGGACAGGGGGTGAACTATGGCTACACCTTC. The rearrangement joins TRBV5-1 to TRBJ1-2, with 10 nucleotides matching TRBD1. The CDR3 is made up of 15 amino acids. Trimming took 3 bases from V and 2 from J; bases not matched to a gene: 4. The germline V gene has CDR1 SGHRS and CDR2 YFSETQ.